This T cell receptor beta chain was profiled in a study of blood T cell repertoires in COVID-19. As for the study in general: From the United States, Italy and Spain came samples of acute and convalescent COVID-19. PBMCs, B-cell-depleted T cells, or T cells provided the cDNA or gDNA that made up the material.

This CDR3 spans 15 amino acids. Trimming pared 4 bases from V and 0 bases from J, leaving 12 bases between. Germline-derived CDR1 and CDR2 are SGHAT and FQNNGV. Source study methods: Using reference gene primer amplification, nucleated cell counts were estimated. Generated by immunoSEQ multiplex PCR, the TCRdb table keeps only in-frame clones and is missing some. The DNA gave D and trimming, while V, J and clone size come from that table. The profile covers approximately 65,000 clones, with about 93% appearing a single time and approximately 2.9% taken by the ten largest. The sample consisted of peripheral blood. The chain recombines TRBV11-2 with TRBJ1-2, with D possibly being TRBD1 (6 bases). The TCR sequence derives from a man between 70 and 80 years old with active COVID-19. The CDR3 DNA is TGTGCCAGCAGCTCCGACAGGCGGGCTAACTATGGCTACACCTTC. Its protein is CASSSDRRANYGYTF.